The 7 T cell receptor beta chains below all came from one sample that was sequenced in a study of blood T cell repertoires in COVID-19. The data were produced by immunoSEQ multiplex PCR, yet TCRdb's version contains in-frame clones alone and is incomplete. Of about 340,000 clones listed, about 86% are singletons. Sequencing was performed on peripheral blood. The receptor source for this set is a man younger than 45 with active or convalescent COVID-19.

The rearrangement links TRBV4-3 to TRBJ2-1; a possible D gene is TRBD2 (5 bases). CDR1 is LGHNA and CDR2 is YSLEER in the germline V gene. This CDR3 region has 13 residues. Trimming left V 4 bases short and J 4 bases short, with 8 bases between. The CDR3, as DNA: TGCGCCAGCAGCCCTGGGGAGTACAATGAGCAGTTCTTC. Its translation: CASSPGEYNEQFF.

The chain joins TRBV30 to TRBJ1-2, with unresolved D. This CDR3 region has 13 residues. Looked up from germline, CDR1 is GTSNPN and CDR2 is SVGIG (reference sequence). Trimming removed 2 bases at V and 6 bases at J, with 13 bases between. In DNA form, the CDR3 reads TGTGCCTGGAGTATCCCGGGGTACGATGGCTACACCTTC. Encoded protein: CAWSIPGYDGYTF.

This clone has just one count. J is TRBJ1-5 and V is TRBV27; D possibly corresponds to TRBD1 (6 bases). This CDR3 spans 15 amino acids. Germline values: CDR1 MNHEY, CDR2 SMNVEV (reference sequence). V lost 6 bases and J lost 9, with 21 bases in between. The CDR3, as DNA: TGTGCCAGCAGCCCTCGATACAGGGCCTTTCTGCCCCAGCATTTT. This gives the protein CASSPRYRAFLPQHF.

The V call is TRBV19, the J call TRBJ1-2; D is uncertain. V was clipped by 2 bases and J by 0 bases, with 10 bases between them. Germline CDR1 reads LNHDA; CDR2 reads SQIVND (reference sequence). CDR3 length equals 15 residues. In DNA, the CDR3 is TGTGCCAGTAGTATATCATCCGGTTCTAACTATGGCTACACCTTC. This sequence encodes CASSISSGSNYGYTF.

This clone was seen only once. This rearrangement joins TRBV21-1 to TRBJ1-5. TRBV21-1 is tagged as a pseudogene. This CDR3 contains 19 residues. The CDR3 loop is CASSKGPLNSVYSNQPQHF. The CDR3 coding sequence is TGTGCCAGCAGCAAAGGCCCTCTAAACTCTGTTTATAGCAATCAGCCCCAGCATTTT.

This rearrangement joins TRBV29-1 to TRBJ2-2; unclear D gene. CDR1 is SQVTM, CDR2 ANQGSEA, per germline. The CDR3 covers 12 residues. V dropped 2 bases and J dropped 1 base, with 2 bases sitting between them. The CDR3 region is CSVERNTGELFF. DNA for the CDR3: TGCAGCGTTGAACGGAACACCGGGGAGCTGTTTTTT.

This chain uses TRBV7-9 with TRBJ1-6, with D possibly TRBD1 on 6 matching bases. Germline CDR1 SEHNR, CDR2 FQNEAQ (reference sequence). V dropped 3 bases and J dropped 8 bases, with 14 bases sitting between them. The CDR3 loop spans 15 amino acids. The CDR3 here is CASSLGGLFDSPLHF. Here the CDR3 DNA reads TGTGCCAGCAGCTTGGGGGGGCTATTTGATTCACCCCTCCACTTT.